This T cell receptor beta chain was observed in a study of T cell responses to AZD1222 COVID-19 vaccine. Study observations and caveats: Nearly half of spike-specific TCRs reportedly target unmutated variant regions.

Trimming took off 8 bases at V and 7 bases at J, with 9 bases between the two ends. The CDR3 totals 12 residues. The germline V gene has CDR1 LNHDA and CDR2 SQIVND (reference sequence). TCRdb's copy holds only in-frame clones and misses some; the assay was immunoSEQ multiplex PCR. The table shows 95,000 or so clones, with roughly 91% occurring only once. A remark on this clone: Its cognate antigen is unknown.

This chain joins TRBV19 and TRBJ1-6, with D perhaps TRBD1 (5 bases). This receptor was identified in an adult in good health. Specimen: peripheral blood, collected on day 0 of MenACWY control vaccination. In nucleotides, the CDR3 is TGTGCCAGTGGATCAGGGAATTCACCCCTCCACTTT. Translated, it gives CASGSGNSPLHF.